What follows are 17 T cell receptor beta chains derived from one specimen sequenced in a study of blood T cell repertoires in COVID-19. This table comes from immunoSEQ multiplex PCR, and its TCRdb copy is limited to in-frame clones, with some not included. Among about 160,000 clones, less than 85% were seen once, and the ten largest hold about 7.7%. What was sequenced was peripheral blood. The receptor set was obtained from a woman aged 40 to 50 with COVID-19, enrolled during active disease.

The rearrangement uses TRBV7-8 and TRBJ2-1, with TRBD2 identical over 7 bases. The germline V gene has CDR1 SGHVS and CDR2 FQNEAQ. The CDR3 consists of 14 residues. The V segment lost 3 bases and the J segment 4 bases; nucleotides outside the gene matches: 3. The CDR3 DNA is TGTGCCAGCAGCTTCCAAGCGGGGTACAATGAGCAGTTCTTC. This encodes CASSFQAGYNEQFF.

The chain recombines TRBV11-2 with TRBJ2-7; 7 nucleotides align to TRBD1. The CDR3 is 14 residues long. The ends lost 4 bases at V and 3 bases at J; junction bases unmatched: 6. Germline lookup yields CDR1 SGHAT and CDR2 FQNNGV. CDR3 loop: CASSYGDSYYEQYF. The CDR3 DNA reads TGTGCCAGCAGCTATGGGGACAGCTACTACGAGCAGTACTTC.

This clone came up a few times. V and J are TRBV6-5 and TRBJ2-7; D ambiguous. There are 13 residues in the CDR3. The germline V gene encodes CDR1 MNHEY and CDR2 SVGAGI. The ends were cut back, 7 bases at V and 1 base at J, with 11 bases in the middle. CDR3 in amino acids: CASICTWSYEQYV. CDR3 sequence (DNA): TGTGCCAGCATCTGTACTTGGTCCTACGAGCAGTACGTC.

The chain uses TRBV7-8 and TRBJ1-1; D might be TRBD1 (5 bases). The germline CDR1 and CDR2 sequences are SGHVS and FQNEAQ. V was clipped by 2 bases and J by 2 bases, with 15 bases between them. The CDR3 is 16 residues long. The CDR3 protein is CASSLHLRGINTEAFF. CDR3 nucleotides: TGTGCCAGCAGCTTACACCTCCGGGGGATAAACACTGAAGCTTTCTTT. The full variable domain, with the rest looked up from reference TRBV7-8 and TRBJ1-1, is GAGVSQSPRYKVAKRGQDVALRCDPISGHVSLFWYQQALGQGPEFLTYFQNEAQLDKSGLPSDRFFAERPEGSVSTLKIQRTQQEDSAVYLCASSLHLRGINTEAFFGQGTRLTVV.

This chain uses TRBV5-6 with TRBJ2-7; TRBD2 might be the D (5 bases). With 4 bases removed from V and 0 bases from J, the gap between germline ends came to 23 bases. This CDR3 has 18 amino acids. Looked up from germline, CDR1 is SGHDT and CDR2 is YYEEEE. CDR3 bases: TGTGCCAGCAGCACTCTGGTGGACCCCGCAGGACTCTCCTACGAGCAGTACGTC. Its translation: CASSTLVDPAGLSYEQYV.

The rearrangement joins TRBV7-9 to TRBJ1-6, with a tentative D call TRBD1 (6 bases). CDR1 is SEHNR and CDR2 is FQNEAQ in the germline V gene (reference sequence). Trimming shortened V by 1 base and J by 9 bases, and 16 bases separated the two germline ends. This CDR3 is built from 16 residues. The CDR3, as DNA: TGTGCCAGCAGCTTAGGGTCAGGGGTCCCAAGTTCACCCCTCCACTTT. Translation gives CASSLGSGVPSSPLHF. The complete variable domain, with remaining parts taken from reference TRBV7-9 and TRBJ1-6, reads DTGVSQNPRHKITKRGQNVTFRCDPISEHNRLYWYRQTLGQGPEFLTYFQNEAQLEKSRLLSDRFSAERPKGSFSTLEIQRTEQGDSAMYLCASSLGSGVPSSPLHFGNGTRLTVT.

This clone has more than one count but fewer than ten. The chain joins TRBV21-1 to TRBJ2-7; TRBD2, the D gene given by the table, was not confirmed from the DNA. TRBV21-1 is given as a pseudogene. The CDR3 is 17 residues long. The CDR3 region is CASILRALAGVAYEQYF. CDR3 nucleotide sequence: TGTGCCAGCATTCTAAGGGCACTAGCGGGAGTTGCCTACGAGCAGTACTTC.

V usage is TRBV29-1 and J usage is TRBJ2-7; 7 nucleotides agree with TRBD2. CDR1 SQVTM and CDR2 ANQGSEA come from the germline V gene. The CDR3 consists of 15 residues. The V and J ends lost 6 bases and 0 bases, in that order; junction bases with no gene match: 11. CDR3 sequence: CSVEKGGGSSYEQYF. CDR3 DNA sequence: TGCAGCGTCGAAAAGGGTGGCGGGAGCTCCTACGAGCAGTACTTC.

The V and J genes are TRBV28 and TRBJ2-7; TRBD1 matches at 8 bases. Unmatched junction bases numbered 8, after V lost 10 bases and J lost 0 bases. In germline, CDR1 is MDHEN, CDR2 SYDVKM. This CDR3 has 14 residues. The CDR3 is CAIHRTGSSYEQYF. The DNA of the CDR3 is TGTGCCATCCACCGGACAGGGAGCTCCTACGAGCAGTACTTC. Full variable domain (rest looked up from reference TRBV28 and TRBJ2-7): DVKVTQSSRYLVKRTGEKVFLECVQDMDHENMFWYRQDPGLGLRLIYFSYDVKMKEKGDIPEGYSVSREKKERFSLILESASTNQTSMYLCAIHRTGSSYEQYFGPGTRLTVT.

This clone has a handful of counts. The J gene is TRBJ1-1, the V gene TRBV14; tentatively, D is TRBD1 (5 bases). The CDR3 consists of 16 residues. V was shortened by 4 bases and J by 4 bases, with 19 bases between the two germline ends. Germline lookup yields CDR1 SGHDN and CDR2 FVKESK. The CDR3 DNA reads TGTGCCAGCAGCCCCCAGTGGGAGGGAAGGGGCACTGAAGCTTTCTTT. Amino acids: CASSPQWEGRGTEAFF. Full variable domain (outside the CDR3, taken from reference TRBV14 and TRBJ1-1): EAGVTQFPSHSVIEKGQTVTLRCDPISGHDNLYWYRRVMGKEIKFLLHFVKESKQDESGMPNNRFLAERTGGTYSTLKVQPAELEDSGVYFCASSPQWEGRGTEAFFGQGTRLTVV.

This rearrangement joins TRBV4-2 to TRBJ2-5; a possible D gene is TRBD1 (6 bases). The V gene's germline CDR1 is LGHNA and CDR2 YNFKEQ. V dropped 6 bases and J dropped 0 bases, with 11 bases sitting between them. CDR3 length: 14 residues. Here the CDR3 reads CASRKGGDQETQYF. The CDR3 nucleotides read TGTGCCAGCAGAAAAGGGGGAGACCAAGAGACCCAGTACTTC.

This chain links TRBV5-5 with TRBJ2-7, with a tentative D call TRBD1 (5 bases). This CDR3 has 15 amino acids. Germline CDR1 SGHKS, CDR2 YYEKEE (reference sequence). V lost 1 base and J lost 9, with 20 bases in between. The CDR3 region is CASSLLGQGELRQYF. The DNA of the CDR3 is TGTGCCAGCAGCTTGTTGGGGCAGGGCGAACTCAGGCAGTACTTC. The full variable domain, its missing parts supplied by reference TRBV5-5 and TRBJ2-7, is DAGVTQSPTHLIKTRGQQVTLRCSPISGHKSVSWYQQVLGQGPQFIFQYYEKEERGRGNFPDRFSARQFPNYSSELNVNALLLGDSALYLCASSLLGQGELRQYFGPGTRLTVT.

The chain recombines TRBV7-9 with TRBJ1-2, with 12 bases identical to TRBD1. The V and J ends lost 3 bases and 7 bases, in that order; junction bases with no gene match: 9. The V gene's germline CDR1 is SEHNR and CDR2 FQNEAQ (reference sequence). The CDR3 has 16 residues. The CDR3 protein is CASSFFMGQGAGGYTF. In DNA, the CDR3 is TGTGCCAGCAGCTTCTTTATGGGACAGGGGGCAGGTGGCTACACCTTC.

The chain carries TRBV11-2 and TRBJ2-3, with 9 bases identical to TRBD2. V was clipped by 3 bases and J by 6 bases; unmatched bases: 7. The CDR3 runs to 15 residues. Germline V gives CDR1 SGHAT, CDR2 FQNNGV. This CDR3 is CASSFAGGPSDTQYF. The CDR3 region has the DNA TGTGCCAGCAGCTTTGCGGGAGGGCCTTCCGATACGCAGTATTTT. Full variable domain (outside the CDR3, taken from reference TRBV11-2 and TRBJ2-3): EAGVAQSPRYKIIEKRQSVAFWCNPISGHATLYWYQQILGQGPKLLIQFQNNGVVDDSQLPKDRFSAERLKGVDSTLKIQPAKLEDSAVYLCASSFAGGPSDTQYFGPGTRLTVL.

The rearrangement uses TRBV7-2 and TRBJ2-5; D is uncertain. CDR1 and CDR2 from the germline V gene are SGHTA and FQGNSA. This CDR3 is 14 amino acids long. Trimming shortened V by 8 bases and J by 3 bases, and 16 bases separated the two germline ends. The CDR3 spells CASGGSVGEETQYF. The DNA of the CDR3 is TGTGCCAGCGGCGGAAGCGTTGGAGAAGAGACCCAGTACTTC.

The CDR3 reads CASNLAENTEAFF. As DNA, the CDR3 is TGTGCCAGCAATTTGGCAGAGAACACTGAAGCTTTCTTT. This chain links TRBV6-5 with TRBJ1-1, with D hard to call. This CDR3 is built from 13 residues. CDR1 is MNHEY, CDR2 SVGAGI, per germline. V was clipped by 7 bases and J by 1 base, with 10 bases between them.

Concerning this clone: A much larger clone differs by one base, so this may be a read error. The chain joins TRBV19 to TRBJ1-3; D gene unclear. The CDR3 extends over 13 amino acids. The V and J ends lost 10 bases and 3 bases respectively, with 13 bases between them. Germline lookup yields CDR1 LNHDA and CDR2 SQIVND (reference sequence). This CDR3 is CATRSRIGNTIYF. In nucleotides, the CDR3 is TGTGCCACTAGGAGCAGGATTGGAAACACCATATATTTT.